These 4 T cell receptor beta chains were sequenced from one sample in a study of shared clonotypes between healthy human individuals. Some clones are missing from TCRdb's copy, which holds only in-frame ones; the method was immunoSEQ multiplex PCR. The table includes 2 million to 2.5 million clones, approximately 90% detected once. Sequencing was done on a sample of naive CD4+ T cells from PBMCs. Documented subset: CD45RA+ positively selected. These receptor sequences come from a young man in good health. Some clones in this sample may be carry-over from other donors' samples.

This chain connects TRBV5-4 to TRBJ2-3; D gene uncertain. Trimming stripped 5 bases from V and 4 bases from J, with 17 bases between. Germline V gene sequence: CDR1 SGHNT, CDR2 YYREEE (reference sequence). This CDR3 comprises 15 residues. Here the CDR3 reads CASRESSPRADTQYF. The CDR3 nucleotides are TGTGCCAGCAGGGAGTCGTCCCCACGGGCAGATACGCAGTATTTT.

The chain is built from TRBV7-2 and TRBJ1-1, with D tentatively TRBD1 (5 bases). The CDR3 covers 12 residues. Looked up from germline, CDR1 is SGHTA and CDR2 is FQGNSA. Between the trimmed V and J ends, which lost 2 bases and 8 bases, there was a span of 9 bases. The CDR3 here is CASSLSAGEAFF. CDR3 DNA: TGTGCCAGCAGCTTAAGCGCAGGGGAAGCTTTCTTT.

This clone has only one observation. The V call is TRBV7-2, the J call TRBJ2-1, with unresolved D. V gave up 1 base and J gave up 1 base, with 11 bases separating them. CDR1 is SGHTA and CDR2 is FQGNSA in the germline V gene. The CDR3 runs to 16 residues. The DNA for the CDR3 is TGTGCCAGCAGCTTAGACCCAGCTGGGTCCTACAATGAGCAGTTCTTC. Amino acids: CASSLDPAGSYNEQFF. Full variable domain (missing parts from reference TRBV7-2 and TRBJ2-1): GAGVSQSPSNKVTEKGKDVELRCDPISGHTALYWYRQSLGQGLEFLIYFQGNSAPDKSGLPSDRFSAERTGGSVSTLTIQRTQQEDSAVYLCASSLDPAGSYNEQFFGPGTRLTVL.

The chain joins TRBV19 to TRBJ2-7, with 7 bases identical to TRBD1. The germline CDR1 and CDR2 sequences are LNHDA and SQIVND (reference sequence). V dropped 5 bases and J dropped 3; count of bases not matched to a gene: 7. The CDR3 has 14 residues. The CDR3 DNA reads TGTGCCAGTAGTCTCACGGACAGGAACTACGAGCAGTACTTC. It specifies CASSLTDRNYEQYF.